This T cell receptor (beta chain) was identified in a study of cytomegalovirus exposure and HLA in healthy donors. This CDR3 contains 18 residues. The germline V and J ends were trimmed by 1 base and 1 base, with 17 bases remaining between them. In germline, CDR1 is LGHNA, CDR2 YSLEER. General study results and limits: Earlier findings revealed that most TCR beta V segments proved productive either about 87% or about 30% of the time. Versus the approximately 700-donor mean, an Asian-associated ancestry cluster reportedly showed fewer N-insertions in a later analysis. Most subjects' HLA-A and HLA-B alleles were reportedly predicted from TCR beta sequences. Certain indistinguishable V segments, among them TRBV6-2 and TRBV6-3, were excluded.

This clone occurred a few times. Its antigen is as yet unknown. The PCR used 60 Vbeta and 13 Jbeta primers. TCRdb's table, derived via immunoSEQ multiplex PCR, lists solely in-frame clones and lacks some. Here the sample spans approximately 160,000 clones, 77% being singletons. This chain uses TRBV4-3 with TRBJ1-3; D gene uncertain. Sequenced material: PBMCs. The receptor was isolated from a male donor in good health and CMV-seropositive. The CDR3 coding sequence is TGCGCCAGCAGCCAAGGACTTTCGACGGACTTTTCTGGAAACACCATATATTTT. Translating gives CASSQGLSTDFSGNTIYF.